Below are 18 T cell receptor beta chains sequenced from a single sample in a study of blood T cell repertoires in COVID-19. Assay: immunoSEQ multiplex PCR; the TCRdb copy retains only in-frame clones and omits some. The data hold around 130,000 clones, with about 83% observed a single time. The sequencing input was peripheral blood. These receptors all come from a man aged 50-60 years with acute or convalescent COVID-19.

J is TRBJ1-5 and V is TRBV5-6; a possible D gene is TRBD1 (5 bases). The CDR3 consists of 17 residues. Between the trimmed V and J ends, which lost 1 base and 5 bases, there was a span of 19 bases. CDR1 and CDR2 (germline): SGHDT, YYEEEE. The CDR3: CASSLFVVGGRHQPQHF. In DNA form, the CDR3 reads TGTGCCAGCAGCTTGTTTGTCGTCGGGGGTAGACATCAGCCCCAGCATTTT.

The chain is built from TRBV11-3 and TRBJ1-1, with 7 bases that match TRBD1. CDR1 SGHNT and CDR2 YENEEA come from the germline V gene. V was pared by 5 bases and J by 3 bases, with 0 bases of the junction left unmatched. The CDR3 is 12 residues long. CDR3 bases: TGTGCCAGCAGCCAGGGGGACACTGAAGCTTTCTTT. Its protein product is CASSQGDTEAFF.

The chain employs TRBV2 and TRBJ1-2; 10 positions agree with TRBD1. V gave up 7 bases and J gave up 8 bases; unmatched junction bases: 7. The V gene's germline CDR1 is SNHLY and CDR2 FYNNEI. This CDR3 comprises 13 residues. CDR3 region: CASIDRGHEGYTF. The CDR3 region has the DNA TGTGCCAGCATCGACAGGGGGCATGAAGGCTACACCTTC.

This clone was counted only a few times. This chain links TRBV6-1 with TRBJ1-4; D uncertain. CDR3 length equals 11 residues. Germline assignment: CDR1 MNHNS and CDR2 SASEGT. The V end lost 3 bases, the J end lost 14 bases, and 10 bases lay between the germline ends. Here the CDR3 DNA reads TGTGCCAGCAGTGATATGGGAGAGCTGTTTTTT. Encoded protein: CASSDMGELFF.

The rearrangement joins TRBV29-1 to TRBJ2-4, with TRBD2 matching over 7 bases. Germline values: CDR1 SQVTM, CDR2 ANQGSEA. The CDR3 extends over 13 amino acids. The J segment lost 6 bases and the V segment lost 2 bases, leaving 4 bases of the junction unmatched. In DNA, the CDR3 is TGCAGCGTTGAATTTGCTAGCGGAAACATTCAGTACTTC. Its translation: CSVEFASGNIQYF.

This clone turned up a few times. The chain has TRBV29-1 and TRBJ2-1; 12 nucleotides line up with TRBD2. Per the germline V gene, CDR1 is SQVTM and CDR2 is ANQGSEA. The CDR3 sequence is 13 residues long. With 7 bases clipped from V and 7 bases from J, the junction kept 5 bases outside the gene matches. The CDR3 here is CSALAGGRNEQFF. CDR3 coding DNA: TGCAGCGCCCTAGCGGGGGGGCGGAATGAGCAGTTCTTC.

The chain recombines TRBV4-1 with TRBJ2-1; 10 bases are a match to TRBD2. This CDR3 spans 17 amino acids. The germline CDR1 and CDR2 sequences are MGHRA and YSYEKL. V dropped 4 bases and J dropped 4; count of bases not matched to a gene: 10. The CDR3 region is CASSRLFQRGGYNEQFF. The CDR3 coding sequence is TGCGCCAGCAGCCGATTATTCCAGCGGGGGGGTTACAATGAGCAGTTCTTC.

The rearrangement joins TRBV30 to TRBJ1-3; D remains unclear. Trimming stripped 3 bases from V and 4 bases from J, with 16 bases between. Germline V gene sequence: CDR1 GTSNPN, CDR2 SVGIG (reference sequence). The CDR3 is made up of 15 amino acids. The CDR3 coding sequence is TGTGCCTGGAGCGCCTTCCCCGGGGTCGGAAACACCATATATTTT. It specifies CAWSAFPGVGNTIYF.

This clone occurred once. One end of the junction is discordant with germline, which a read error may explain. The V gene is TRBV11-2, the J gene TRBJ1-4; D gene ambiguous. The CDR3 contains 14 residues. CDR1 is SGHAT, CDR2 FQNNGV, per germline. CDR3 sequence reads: CASSLDGARVGLYF. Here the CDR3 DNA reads TGTGCCAGCAGCTTAGATGGCGCGAGGGTTGGGCTTTATTTT.

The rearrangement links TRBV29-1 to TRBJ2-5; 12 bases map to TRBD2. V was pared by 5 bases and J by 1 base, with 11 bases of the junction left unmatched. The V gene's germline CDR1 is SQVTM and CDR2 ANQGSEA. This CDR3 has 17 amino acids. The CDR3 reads CSVFRQGGLAGQETQYF. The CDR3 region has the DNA TGCAGCGTTTTTAGACAGGGGGGACTAGCGGGCCAAGAGACCCAGTACTTC.

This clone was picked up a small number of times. The CDR3 sequence: CASSIVEEGTYEQYF. Written as DNA, the CDR3 is TGTGCCAGTAGTATTGTTGAGGAGGGCACCTACGAGCAGTACTTC. The chain has TRBV19 and TRBJ2-7, with a tentative D call TRBD2 (6 bases). V lost 3 bases and J lost 2, with 14 bases in between. This CDR3 region has 15 residues. Germline assignment: CDR1 LNHDA and CDR2 SQIVND (reference sequence).

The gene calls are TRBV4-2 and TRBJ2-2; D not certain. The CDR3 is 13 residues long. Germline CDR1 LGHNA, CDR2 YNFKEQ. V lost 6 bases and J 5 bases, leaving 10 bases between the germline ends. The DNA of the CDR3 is TGTGCCAGCAGGCGAGGTGTTACCGGGGAGCTGTTTTTT. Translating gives CASRRGVTGELFF.

Here the CDR3 DNA reads TGTGCCAGCGCTACCGGGACAGGGGGCGGAGGAAAACTGTTTTTT. This sequence encodes CASATGTGGGGKLFF. The chain joins TRBV28 to TRBJ1-4, with 12 bases aligning to TRBD1. This CDR3 region has 15 residues. The junction had 11 bases not matched to a gene; V was cut back by 8 bases and J by 10 bases. In germline, CDR1 is MDHEN, CDR2 SYDVKM.

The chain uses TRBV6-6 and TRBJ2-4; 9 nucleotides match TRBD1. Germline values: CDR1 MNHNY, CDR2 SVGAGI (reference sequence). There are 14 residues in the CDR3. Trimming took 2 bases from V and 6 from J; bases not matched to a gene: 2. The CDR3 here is CASSYVGQGNIQYF. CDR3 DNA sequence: TGTGCCAGCAGTTACGTGGGACAGGGAAACATTCAGTACTTC.

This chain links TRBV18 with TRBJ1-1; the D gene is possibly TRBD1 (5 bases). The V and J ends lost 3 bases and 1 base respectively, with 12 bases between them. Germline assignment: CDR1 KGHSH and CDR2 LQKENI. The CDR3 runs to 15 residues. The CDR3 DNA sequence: TGTGCCAGCTCACCGGGAAGGGGAGGGAACACTGAAGCTTTCTTT. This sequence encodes CASSPGRGGNTEAFF.

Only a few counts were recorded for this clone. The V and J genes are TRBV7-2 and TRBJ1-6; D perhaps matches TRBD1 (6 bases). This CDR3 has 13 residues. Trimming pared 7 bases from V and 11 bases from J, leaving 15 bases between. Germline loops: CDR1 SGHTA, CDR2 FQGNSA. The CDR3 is CASKGVVSAPLHF. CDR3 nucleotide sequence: TGTGCCAGCAAGGGGGTCGTGAGCGCACCCCTCCACTTT.

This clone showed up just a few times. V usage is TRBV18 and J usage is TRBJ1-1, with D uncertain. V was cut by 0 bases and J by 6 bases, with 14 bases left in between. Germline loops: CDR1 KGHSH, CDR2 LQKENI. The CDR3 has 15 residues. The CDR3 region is CASSPPGQDISEAFF. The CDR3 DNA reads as TGTGCCAGCTCACCACCGGGCCAGGATATCTCTGAAGCTTTCTTT.

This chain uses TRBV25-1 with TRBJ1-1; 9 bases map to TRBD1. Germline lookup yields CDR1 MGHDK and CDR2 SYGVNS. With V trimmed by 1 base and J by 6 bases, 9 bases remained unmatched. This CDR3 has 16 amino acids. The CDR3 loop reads CASSESVGTGLSEAFF. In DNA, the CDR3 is TGTGCCAGCAGTGAATCTGTGGGGACAGGGCTGTCTGAAGCTTTCTTT.